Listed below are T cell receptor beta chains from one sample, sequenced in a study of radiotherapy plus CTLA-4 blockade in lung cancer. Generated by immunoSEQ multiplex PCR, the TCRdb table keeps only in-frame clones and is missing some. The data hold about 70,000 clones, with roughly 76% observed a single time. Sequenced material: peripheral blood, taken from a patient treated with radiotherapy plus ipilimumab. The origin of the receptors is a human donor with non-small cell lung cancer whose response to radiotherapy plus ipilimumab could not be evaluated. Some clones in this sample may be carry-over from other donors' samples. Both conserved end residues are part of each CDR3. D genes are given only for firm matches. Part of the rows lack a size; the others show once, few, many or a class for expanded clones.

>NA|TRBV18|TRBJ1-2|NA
TGTGCCAGCTCACCGGCTGAGCAGGGTGGATATGGCTACACCTTC
CASSPAEQGGYGYTF
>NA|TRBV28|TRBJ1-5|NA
TGTGCCAGCAGTCCAGGTCAGCCCCAGCATTTT
CASSPGQPQHF
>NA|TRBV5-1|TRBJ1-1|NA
TGCGCCAGCAGCACCGGGACACCCATGAACACTGAAGCTTTCTTT
CASSTGTPMNTEAFF
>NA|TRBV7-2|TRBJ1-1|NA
TGTGCCAGCAGCTCAATGAGCAACACTGAAGCTTTCTTT
CASSSMSNTEAFF
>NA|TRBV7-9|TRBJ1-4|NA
TGTGCCAGCAGTTTCAGGGTTAACGAAAAACTGTTTTTT
CASSFRVNEKLFF
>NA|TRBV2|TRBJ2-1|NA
TGTGCCAGCGCTCGGACTTTGAGCTCCTACAATGAGCAGTTCTTC
CASARTLSSYNEQFF
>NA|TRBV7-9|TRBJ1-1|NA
TGTGCCAGCAGCTACTACGATGTCACTGAAGCTTTCTTT
CASSYYDVTEAFF
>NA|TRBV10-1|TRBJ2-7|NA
TGCGCCAGAGCTCCCCGAGCTTACCCCTACGAGCAGTACTTC
CARAPRAYPYEQYF
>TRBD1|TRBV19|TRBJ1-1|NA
TGTGCCAGTAGTACCATCGACAGGGGTTCCATGAACACTGAAGCTTTCTTT
CASSTIDRGSMNTEAFF
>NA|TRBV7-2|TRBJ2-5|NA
TGTGCCAGCAGCTTTCGGGAGGAGACCCAGTACTTC
CASSFREETQYF
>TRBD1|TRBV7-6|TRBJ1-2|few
TGTGCCAGCAGCTTAGGCCCGGGACAGAACTATGGCTACACCTTC
CASSLGPGQNYGYTF
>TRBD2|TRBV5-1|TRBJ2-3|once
TGCGCCAGCAGCTCGGGACTAGCGGGGGGTACGGCAGATACGCAGTATTTT
CASSSGLAGGTADTQYF
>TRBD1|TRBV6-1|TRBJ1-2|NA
TGTGCCAGCAGCCCGGACAGGGTCTATGGCTACACCTTC
CASSPDRVYGYTF
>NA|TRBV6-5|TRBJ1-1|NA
TGTGCCATCTTAAGCGGTAACACTGAAGCTTTCTTT
CAILSGNTEAFF
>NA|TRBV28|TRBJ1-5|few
TGTGCCAGCAGTTTTGACAGGAATCAGCCCCAGCATTTT
CASSFDRNQPQHF
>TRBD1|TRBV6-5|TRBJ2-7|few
TGTGCCAGCAGTTCCCCCGGGACAGGGGTTGGTGAGCAGTACTTC
CASSSPGTGVGEQYF
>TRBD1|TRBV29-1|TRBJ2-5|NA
TGCAGCGTTGGGGGGGCAGGGGGCAGTTCGTGGGCTTCGGAGACCCAGTACTTC
CSVGGAGGSSWASETQYF
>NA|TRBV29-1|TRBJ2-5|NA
TGCAGCGTTGATGAGGGCTCCAGGACCCAGTACTTC
CSVDEGSRTQYF
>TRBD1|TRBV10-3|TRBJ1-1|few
TGTGCCATCAGTGAATTCGGCGGGACAGGGGTTACTGAAGCTTTCTTT
CAISEFGGTGVTEAFF
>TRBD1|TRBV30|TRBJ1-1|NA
TGTGCCTGGCGGGACAGGGGGAACACTGAAGCTTTCTTT
CAWRDRGNTEAFF
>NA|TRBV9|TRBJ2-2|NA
TGTGCCAGCAGCGTAGCAGTGACAGAGAACACCGGGGAGCTGTTTTTT
CASSVAVTENTGELFF
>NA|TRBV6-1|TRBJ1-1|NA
TGTGCCAGCAGTGAAGGAGGATGGGAAGCTTTCTTT
CASSEGGWEAFF
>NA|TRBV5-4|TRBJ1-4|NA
TGTGCCAGCAGCGGTGAACAGGGTGAAAAACTGTTTTTT
CASSGEQGEKLFF
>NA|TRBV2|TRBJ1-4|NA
TGTGCCAGCAGTGAATCGAGGGTTGGTGAAAAACTGTTTTTT
CASSESRVGEKLFF
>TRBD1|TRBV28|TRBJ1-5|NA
TGTGCCAGCACCGTTGGGGCCAGGACAGGGTTACATTTT
CASTVGARTGLHF
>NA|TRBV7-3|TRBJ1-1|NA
TGTGCCAGCAGCTTCGGGGGTAACACTGGAGCTTTCTTT
CASSFGGNTGAFF
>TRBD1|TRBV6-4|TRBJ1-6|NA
TGTGCCAGCAGAGGACAGGGGGCGCGTTCACCCCTCCACTTT
CASRGQGARSPLHF
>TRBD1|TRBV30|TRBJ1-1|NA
TGTGCCTGGGGGGGACAGGGGGCGACTGAAGCTTTCTTT
CAWGGQGATEAFF
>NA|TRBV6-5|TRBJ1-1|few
TGTGCCAGCTTAGGGACACTCGACACTGAAGCTTTCTTT
CASLGTLDTEAFF
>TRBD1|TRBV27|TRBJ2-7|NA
TGTGCCAGCAGTTCGACAGGGGCATCTCTATACGAGCAGTACTTC
CASSSTGASLYEQYF
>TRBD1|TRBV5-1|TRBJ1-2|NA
TGCGCCAGCAGCGCCCGACAGGGGGGCTACACCTTC
CASSARQGGYTF
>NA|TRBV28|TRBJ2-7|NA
TGTGCCAGCAGTCCCTCGGCCTACGAGCAGTACTTC
CASSPSAYEQYF
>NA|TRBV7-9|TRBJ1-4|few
TGTGCCAGCAGCTCCCAAACAGGGAAACTGTTTTTT
CASSSQTGKLFF
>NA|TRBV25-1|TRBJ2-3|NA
TGTGCCAGCAGTTTTGCGACACCCCAGTCTCCAAGGCAGTATTTT
CASSFATPQSPRQYF
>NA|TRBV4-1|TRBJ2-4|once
TGCGCCAGCAGCCAAGAAGGGACTGTAGCCAAAAACATTCAGTACTTC
CASSQEGTVAKNIQYF
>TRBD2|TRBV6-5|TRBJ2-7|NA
TGTGCCAGCAGTTACTTACCTAGCGGGGGACCCTACGAGCAGTACTTC
CASSYLPSGGPYEQYF
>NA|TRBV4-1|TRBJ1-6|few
TGCGCCAGCAGCCTCCACTGGAGGGATCCACCCCTCCACTTT
CASSLHWRDPPLHF
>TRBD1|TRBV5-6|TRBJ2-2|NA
TGTGCCAGCAGCCAACGGAGGCAGGGGGCAACCGGGGAGCTGTTTTTT
CASSQRRQGATGELFF
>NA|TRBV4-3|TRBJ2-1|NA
TGCGCCAGCAGCCAAGGGACGGGGGGCCTCTACAATGAGCAGTTCTTC
CASSQGTGGLYNEQFF
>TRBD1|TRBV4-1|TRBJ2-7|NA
TGCGCCAGCAGCCAAAACGTGGGACAGGCCTCCTACGAGCAGTACTTC
CASSQNVGQASYEQYF
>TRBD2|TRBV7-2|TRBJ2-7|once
TGTGCCAGCAGGTCGGGGGGATCCGGCTACGAGCAGTACTTC
CASRSGGSGYEQYF